Listed below are T cell receptor beta chains from one sample, sequenced in a study of blood T cells in healthy people across ages. TCRdb recomputed calls from the 5' RACE reads with MiXCR, one row per CDR3 protein. The repertoire holds about 800,000 distinct CDR3 sequences, with 55% to 75% as singletons. Sequenced input: blood. The receptors shown here come from a man under 40 in good health. CDR3s include the opening cysteine and the closing phenylalanine or tryptophan. Each record gives: clone size, V gene, D gene, CDR3 length, J gene, CDR3 DNA, CDR3 protein. The D gene is left open where the match is weak. Rows give clone size only sometimes, using once, few, many, or a class for an expanded clone.

NA	TRBV7-9	TRBD1	14	TRBJ1-2	TGTGCCAGCAGCTTAAGCACAGGGGCCTATGGCTACACCTTC	CASSLSTGAYGYTF
NA	TRBV6-5	NA	13	TRBJ2-7	TGTGCCAGCAGTCAGGGGAGTCCTCGCGAGCAGTACTTC	CASSQGSPREQYF
NA	TRBV28	TRBD2	21	TRBJ2-1	TGTGCCAGCAGACCCCCCTGGGGCTCTTTGGCTAGCGGGTCTTCCTACAATGAGCAGTTCTTC	CASRPPWGSLASGSSYNEQFF
NA	TRBV20-1	NA	14	TRBJ1-6	TGCAGTGCCCCCGCCGGGGGAAGTAATTCACCCCTCCACTTT	CSAPAGGSNSPLHF
NA	TRBV27	NA	15	TRBJ2-7	TGTGCCAGCAGTTTGGGTCAGCCGGCCACCTACGAGCAGTACTTC	CASSLGQPATYEQYF
NA	TRBV6-2/TRBV6-3	NA	14	TRBJ2-1	TGTACCAGCAGTTATACCCCGACTTCGGGGGAGCAGTTCTTC	CTSSYTPTSGEQFF
few	TRBV7-2	NA	16	TRBJ2-1	TGTGCCAGCAGCCCCAGTGGGGGCTTGCGGTCCGTTGAGCAGTTCTTC	CASSPSGGLRSVEQFF
NA	TRBV6-2/TRBV6-3	TRBD1	15	TRBJ2-7	TGTGCCAGCAGCCGCACCGGGACAGGGATGAACGAGCAGTACTTC	CASSRTGTGMNEQYF
NA	TRBV20-1	NA	12	TRBJ2-3	TGCAGTGCTAGTAGGAGCGGAGATACGCAGTATTTT	CSASRSGDTQYF
NA	TRBV5-1	NA	13	TRBJ1-2	TGCGCCAGCAGCTTGGTTTCAGAGTATGGCTACACCTTC	CASSLVSEYGYTF
NA	TRBV5-1	NA	15	TRBJ2-7	TGCGCCAGCAGCGTTGACAGCGCCATCTCCTACGAGCAGTACTTC	CASSVDSAISYEQYF
NA	TRBV21-1	NA	15	TRBJ1-5	TGTGCCAGCAGCAACTCGGGATTTGGCGGTCAGCCCCAGCATTTT	CASSNSGFGGQPQHF
NA	TRBV20-1	NA	13	TRBJ2-3	TGCAGTGCTGACGCGCCGACGTCAGATACGCAGTATTTT	CSADAPTSDTQYF
few	TRBV20-1	TRBD2	18	TRBJ2-1	TGCAGTGCCGCGACATTACTAGCGGGGACCCGGGGGGGGAATGAGCAGTTCTTC	CSAATLLAGTRGGNEQFF
NA	TRBV5-1	TRBD2	16	TRBJ2-7	TGCGCCAGCAGCCCCGGGGGAGGCGGGGGCTCCTACGAGCAGTACTTC	CASSPGGGGGSYEQYF
NA	TRBV21-1	NA	16	TRBJ2-4	TGTGCCAGCAGCAGAACCTCGTGGTCGGACAAAAACATTCAGTACTTC	CASSRTSWSDKNIQYF
few	TRBV27	TRBD2	16	TRBJ2-1	TGTGCCAGCAGTTTCGGGGGACTAGCGGGGTACAATGAGCAGTTCTTC	CASSFGGLAGYNEQFF